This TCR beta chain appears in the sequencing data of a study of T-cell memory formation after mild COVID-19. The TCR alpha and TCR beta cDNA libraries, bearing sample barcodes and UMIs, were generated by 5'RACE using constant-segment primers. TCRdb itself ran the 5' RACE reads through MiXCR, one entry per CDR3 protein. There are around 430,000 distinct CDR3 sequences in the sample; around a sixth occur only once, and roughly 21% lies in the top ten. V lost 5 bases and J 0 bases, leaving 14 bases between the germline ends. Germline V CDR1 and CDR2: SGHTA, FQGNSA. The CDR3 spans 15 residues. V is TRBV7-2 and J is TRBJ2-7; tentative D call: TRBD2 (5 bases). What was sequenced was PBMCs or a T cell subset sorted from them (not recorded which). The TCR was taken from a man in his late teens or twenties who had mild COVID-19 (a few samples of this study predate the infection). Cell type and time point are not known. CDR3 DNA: TGTGCCAGCAGCCCCGGGGATCTCCACTCCTACGAGCAGTACTTC. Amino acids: CASSPGDLHSYEQYF. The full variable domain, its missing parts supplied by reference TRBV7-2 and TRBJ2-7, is GAGVSQSPSNKVTEKGKDVELRCDPISGHTALYWYRQSLGQGLEFLIYFQGNSAPDKSGLPSDRFSAERTGGSVSTLTIQRTQQEDSAVYLCASSPGDLHSYEQYFGPGTRLTVT.